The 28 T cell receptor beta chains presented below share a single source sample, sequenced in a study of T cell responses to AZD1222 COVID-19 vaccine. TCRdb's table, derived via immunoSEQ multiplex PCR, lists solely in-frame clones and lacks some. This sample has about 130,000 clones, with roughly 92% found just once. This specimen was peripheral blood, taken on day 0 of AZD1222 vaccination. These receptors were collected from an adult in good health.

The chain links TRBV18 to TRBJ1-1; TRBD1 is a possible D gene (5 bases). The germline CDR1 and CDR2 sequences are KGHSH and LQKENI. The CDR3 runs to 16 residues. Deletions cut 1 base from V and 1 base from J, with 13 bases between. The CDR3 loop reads CASSPRTGSGNTEAFF. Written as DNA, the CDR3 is TGTGCCAGCTCACCACGAACAGGCTCGGGGAACACTGAAGCTTTCTTT.

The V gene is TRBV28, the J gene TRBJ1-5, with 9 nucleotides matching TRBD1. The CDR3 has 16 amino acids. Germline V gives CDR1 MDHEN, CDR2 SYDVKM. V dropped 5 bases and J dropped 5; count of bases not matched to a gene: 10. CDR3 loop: CASSRPGQGLDQPQHF. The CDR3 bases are TGTGCCAGCAGTCGACCGGGACAGGGTTTGGATCAGCCCCAGCATTTT.

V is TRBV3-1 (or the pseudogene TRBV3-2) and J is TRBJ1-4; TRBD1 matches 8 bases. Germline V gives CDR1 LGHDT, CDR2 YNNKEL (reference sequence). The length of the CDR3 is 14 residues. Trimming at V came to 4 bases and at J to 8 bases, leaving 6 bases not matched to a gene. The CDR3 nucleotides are TGTGCCAGCAGCCTAGACAGGGGCGGCGAAAAACTGTTTTTT. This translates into CASSLDRGGEKLFF.

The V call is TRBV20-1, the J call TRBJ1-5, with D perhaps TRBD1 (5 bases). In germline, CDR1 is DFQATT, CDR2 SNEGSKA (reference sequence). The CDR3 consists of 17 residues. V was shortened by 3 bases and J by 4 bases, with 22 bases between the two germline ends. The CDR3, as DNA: TGCAGTGCTAGTTCCGGCGGGGGAGATCCGGGTAATCAGCCCCAGCATTTT. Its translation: CSASSGGGDPGNQPQHF.

CDR3 protein: CASSLGDSRPGPMGYTF. CDR3 coding DNA: TGTGCCAGCAGTCTAGGGGACAGTCGTCCGGGACCCATGGGCTACACCTTC. V is TRBV6-6 and J is TRBJ1-2, with 7 bases lining up with TRBD1. CDR3 length: 17 residues. V was clipped by 5 bases and J by 8 bases; unmatched bases: 20. CDR1 and CDR2 (germline): MNHNY, SVGAGI (reference sequence).

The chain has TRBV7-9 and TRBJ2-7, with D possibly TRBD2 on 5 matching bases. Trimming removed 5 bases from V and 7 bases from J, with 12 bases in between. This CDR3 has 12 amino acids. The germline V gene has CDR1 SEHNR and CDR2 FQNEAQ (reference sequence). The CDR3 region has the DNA TGTGCCAGCAGCCTCCTTTCGGGGGAGCAGTACTTC. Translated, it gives CASSLLSGEQYF.

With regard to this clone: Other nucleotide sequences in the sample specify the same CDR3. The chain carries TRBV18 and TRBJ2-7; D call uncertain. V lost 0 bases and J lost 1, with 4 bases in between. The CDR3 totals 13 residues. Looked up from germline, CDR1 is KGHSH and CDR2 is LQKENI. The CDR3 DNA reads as TGTGCCAGCTCACCACCGTCTTCCTACGAGCAGTACTTC. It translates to CASSPPSSYEQYF.

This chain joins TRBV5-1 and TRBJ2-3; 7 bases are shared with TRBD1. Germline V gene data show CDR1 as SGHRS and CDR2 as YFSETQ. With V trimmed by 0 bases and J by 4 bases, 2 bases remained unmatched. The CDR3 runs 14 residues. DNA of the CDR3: TGCGCCAGCAGCTTGGATCAGGGGGCAGATACGCAGTATTTT. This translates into CASSLDQGADTQYF.

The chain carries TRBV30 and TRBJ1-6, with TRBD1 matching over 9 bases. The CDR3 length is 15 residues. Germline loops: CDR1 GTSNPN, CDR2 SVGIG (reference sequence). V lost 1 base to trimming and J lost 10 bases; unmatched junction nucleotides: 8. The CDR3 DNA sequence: TGTGCCTGGAGTGCCCCATACAGGGGGCAATCACCCCTCCACTTT. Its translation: CAWSAPYRGQSPLHF.

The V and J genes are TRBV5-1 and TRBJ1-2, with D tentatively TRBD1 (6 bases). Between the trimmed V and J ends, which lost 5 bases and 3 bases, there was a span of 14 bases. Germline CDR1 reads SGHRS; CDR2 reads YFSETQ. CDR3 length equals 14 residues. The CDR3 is CASREGTPDYGYTF. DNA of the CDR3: TGCGCCAGCAGGGAGGGGACACCCGACTATGGCTACACCTTC. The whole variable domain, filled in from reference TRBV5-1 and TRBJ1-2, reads KAGVTQTPRYLIKTRGQQVTLSCSPISGHRSVSWYQQTPGQGLQFLFEYFSETQRNKGNFPGRFSGRQFSNSRSEMNVSTLELGDSALYLCASREGTPDYGYTFGSGTRLTVV.

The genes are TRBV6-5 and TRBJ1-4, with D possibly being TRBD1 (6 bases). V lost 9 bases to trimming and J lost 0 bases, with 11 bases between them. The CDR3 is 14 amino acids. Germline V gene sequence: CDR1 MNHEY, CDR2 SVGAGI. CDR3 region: CASGQIATNEKLFF. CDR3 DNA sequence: TGTGCCAGTGGACAGATTGCAACTAATGAAAAACTGTTTTTT.

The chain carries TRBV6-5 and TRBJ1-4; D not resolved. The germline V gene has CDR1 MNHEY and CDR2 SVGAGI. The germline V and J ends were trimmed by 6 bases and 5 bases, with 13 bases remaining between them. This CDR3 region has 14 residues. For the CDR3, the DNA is TGTGCCAGCAGGTTGGGAAGATTAAATGAAAAACTGTTTTTT. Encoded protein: CASRLGRLNEKLFF.

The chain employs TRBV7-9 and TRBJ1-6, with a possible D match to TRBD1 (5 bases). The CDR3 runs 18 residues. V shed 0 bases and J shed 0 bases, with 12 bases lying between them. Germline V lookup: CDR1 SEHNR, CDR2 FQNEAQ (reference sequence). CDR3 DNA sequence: TGTGCCAGCAGCTTAGCGGCGGCAGGGCGCTCCTATAATTCACCCCTCCACTTT. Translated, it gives CASSLAAAGRSYNSPLHF.

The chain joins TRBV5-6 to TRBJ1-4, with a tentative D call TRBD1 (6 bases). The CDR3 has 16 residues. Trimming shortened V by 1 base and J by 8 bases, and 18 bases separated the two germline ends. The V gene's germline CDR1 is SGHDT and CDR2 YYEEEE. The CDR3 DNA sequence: TGTGCCAGCAGCTTGATGCAGGCAGGGGTGAGCGAAAAACTGTTTTTT. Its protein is CASSLMQAGVSEKLFF.

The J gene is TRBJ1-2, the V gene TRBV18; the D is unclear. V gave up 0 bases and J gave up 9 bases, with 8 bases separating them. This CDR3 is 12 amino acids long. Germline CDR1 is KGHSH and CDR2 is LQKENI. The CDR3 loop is CASSPPQLSYTF. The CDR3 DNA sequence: TGTGCCAGCTCACCACCGCAGTTAAGCTACACCTTC. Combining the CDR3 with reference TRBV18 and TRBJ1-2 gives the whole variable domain NAGVMQNPRHLVRRRGQEARLRCSPMKGHSHVYWYRQLPEEGLKFMVYLQKENIIDESGMPKERFSAEFPKEGPSILRIQQVVRGDSAAYFCASSPPQLSYTFGSGTRLTVV.

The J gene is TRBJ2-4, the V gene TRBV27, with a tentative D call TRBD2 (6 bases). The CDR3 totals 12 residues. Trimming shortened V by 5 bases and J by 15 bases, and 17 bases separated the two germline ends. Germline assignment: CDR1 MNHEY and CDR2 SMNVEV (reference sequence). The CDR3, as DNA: TGTGCCAGCAGTCAGATCGGGGGAGTCCCGTACTTC. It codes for CASSQIGGVPYF.

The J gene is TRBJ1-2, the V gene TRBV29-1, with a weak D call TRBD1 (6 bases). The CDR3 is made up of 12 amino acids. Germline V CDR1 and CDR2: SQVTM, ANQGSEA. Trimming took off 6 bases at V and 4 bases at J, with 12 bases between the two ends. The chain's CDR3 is CSVGQSPYGYTF. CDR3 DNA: TGCAGCGTAGGACAGTCCCCCTATGGCTACACCTTC. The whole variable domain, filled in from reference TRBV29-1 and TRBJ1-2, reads SAVISQKPSRDICQRGTSLTIQCQVDSQVTMMFWYRQQPGQSLTLIATANQGSEATYESGFVIDKFPISRPNLTFSTLTVSNMSPEDSSIYLCSVGQSPYGYTFGSGTRLTVV.

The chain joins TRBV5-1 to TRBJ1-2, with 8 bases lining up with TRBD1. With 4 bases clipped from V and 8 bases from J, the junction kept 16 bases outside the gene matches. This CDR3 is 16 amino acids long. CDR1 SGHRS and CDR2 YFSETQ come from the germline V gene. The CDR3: CASSVTSTGEDRGYTF. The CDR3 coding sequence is TGCGCCAGCAGCGTGACATCGACAGGGGAGGATCGCGGCTACACCTTC. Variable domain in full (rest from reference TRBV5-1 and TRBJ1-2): KAGVTQTPRYLIKTRGQQVTLSCSPISGHRSVSWYQQTPGQGLQFLFEYFSETQRNKGNFPGRFSGRQFSNSRSEMNVSTLELGDSALYLCASSVTSTGEDRGYTFGSGTRLTVV.

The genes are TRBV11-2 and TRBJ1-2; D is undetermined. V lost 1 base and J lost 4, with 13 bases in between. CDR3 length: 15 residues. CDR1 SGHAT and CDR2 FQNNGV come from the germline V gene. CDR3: CASSLAVGGGYGYTF. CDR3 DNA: TGTGCCAGCAGCTTAGCCGTTGGCGGTGGCTATGGCTACACCTTC.

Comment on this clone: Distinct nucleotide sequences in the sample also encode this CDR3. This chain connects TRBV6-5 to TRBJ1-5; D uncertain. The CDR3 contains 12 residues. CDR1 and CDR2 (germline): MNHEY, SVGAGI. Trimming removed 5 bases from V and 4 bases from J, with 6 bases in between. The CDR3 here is CASSSPNQPQHF. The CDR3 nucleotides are TGTGCCAGCAGTAGCCCAAATCAGCCCCAGCATTTT.

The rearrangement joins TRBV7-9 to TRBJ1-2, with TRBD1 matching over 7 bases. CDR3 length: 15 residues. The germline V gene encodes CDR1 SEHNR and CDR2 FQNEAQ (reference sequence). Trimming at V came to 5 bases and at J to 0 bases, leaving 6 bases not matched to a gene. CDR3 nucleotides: TGTGCCAGCAGCCTAGGACAGGCTACTAACTATGGCTACACCTTC. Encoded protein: CASSLGQATNYGYTF.

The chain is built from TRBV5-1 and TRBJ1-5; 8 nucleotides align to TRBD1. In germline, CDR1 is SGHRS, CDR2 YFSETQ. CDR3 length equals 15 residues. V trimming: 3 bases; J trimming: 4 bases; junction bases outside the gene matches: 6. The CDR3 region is CASSSDRASNQPQHF. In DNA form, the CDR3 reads TGCGCCAGCAGCTCGGACAGGGCATCAAATCAGCCCCAGCATTTT.

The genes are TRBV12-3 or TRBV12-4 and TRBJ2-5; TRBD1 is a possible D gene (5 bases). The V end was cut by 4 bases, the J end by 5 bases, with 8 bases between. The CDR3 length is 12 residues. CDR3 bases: TGTGCCAGCAGTTCAGGGCGGGAGACCCAGTACTTC. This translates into CASSSGRETQYF.

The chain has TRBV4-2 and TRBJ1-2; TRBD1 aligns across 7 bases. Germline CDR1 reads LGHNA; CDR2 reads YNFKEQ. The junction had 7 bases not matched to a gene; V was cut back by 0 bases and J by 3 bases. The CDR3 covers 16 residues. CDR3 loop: CASSQDLGGAHYGYTF. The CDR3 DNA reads TGTGCCAGCAGCCAAGATTTAGGGGGCGCCCACTATGGCTACACCTTC.

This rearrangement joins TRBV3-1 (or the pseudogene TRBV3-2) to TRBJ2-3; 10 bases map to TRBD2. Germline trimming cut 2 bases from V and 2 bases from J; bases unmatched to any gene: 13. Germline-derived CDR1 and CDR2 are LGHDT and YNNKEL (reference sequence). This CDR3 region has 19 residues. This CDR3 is CASSQRFASLAGDTDTQYF. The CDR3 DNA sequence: TGTGCCAGCAGCCAAAGGTTTGCGTCGCTAGCGGGGGACACAGATACGCAGTATTTT.

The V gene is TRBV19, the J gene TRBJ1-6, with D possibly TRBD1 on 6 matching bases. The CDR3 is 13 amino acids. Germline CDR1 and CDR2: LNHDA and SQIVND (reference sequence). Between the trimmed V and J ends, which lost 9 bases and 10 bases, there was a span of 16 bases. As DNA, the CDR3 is TGTGCCAGCTCTCAAGGGAGGGGGTCACCCCTCCACTTT. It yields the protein CASSQGRGSPLHF. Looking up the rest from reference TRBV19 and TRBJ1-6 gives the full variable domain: DGGITQSPKYLFRKEGQNVTLSCEQNLNHDAMYWYRQDPGQGLRLIYYSQIVNDFQKGDIAEGYSVSREKKESFPLTVTSAQKNPTAFYLCASSQGRGSPLHFGNGTRLTVT.

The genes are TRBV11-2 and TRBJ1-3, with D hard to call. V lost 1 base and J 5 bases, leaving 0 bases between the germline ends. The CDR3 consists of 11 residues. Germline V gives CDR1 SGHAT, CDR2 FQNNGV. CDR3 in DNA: TGTGCCAGCAGCTTAGGAAACACCATATATTTT. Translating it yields CASSLGNTIYF.

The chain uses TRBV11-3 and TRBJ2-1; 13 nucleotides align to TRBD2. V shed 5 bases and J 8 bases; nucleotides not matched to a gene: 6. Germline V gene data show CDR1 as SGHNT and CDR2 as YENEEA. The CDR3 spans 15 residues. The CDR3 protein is CASSPGLAGVDEQFF. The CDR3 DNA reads TGTGCCAGCAGCCCCGGACTAGCGGGGGTCGATGAGCAGTTCTTC.